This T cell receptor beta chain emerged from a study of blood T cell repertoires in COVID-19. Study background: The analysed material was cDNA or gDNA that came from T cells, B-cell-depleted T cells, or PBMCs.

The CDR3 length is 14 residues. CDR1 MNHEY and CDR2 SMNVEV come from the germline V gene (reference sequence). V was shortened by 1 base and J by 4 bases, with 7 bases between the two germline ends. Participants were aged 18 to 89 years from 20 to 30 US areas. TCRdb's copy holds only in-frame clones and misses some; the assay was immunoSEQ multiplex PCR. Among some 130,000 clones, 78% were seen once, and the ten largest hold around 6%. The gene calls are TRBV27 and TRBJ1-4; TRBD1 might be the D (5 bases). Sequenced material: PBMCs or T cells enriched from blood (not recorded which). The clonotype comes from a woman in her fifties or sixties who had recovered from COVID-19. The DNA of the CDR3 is TGTGCCAGCAGTTTATACCAGGGTAATGAAAAACTGTTTTTT. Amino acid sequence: CASSLYQGNEKLFF.